The 5 T cell receptor beta chains given below trace back to one sample, sequenced in a study of blood T cell repertoires in COVID-19. Profiling relied on immunoSEQ multiplex PCR, and the TCRdb table lists in-frame clones only, not all of them. This table has around 140,000 clones, 80% to 90% appearing once. The specimen was peripheral blood. The receptors were gathered from a man aged 18 to 29 with COVID-19, enrolled during active disease.

The chain combines TRBV9 with TRBJ2-1; unclear D gene. The V end was cut by 1 base, the J end by 7 bases, with 3 bases between. The CDR3 is 11 residues long. CDR1 and CDR2 from the germline V gene are SGDLS and YYNGEE. In DNA form, the CDR3 reads TGTGCCAGCAGCGTACTAAATGAGCAGTTCTTC. Residues: CASSVLNEQFF.

V is TRBV9 and J is TRBJ2-5; a weak D match, TRBD1 (5 bases). Germline CDR1 SGDLS, CDR2 YYNGEE. Trimming took 0 bases from V and 1 from J, leaving 10 bases between them. This CDR3 region has 15 residues. Here the CDR3 reads CASSVGQGVQETQYF. The CDR3 DNA follows: TGTGCCAGCAGCGTAGGGCAGGGTGTCCAAGAGACCCAGTACTTC.

Of note for this clone: The same CDR3 can be traced to other DNA sequences in this sample. V usage is TRBV12-3 or TRBV12-4 and J usage is TRBJ2-5; 7 bases are shared with TRBD2. CDR3 length: 13 residues. The V segment lost 1 base and the J segment 4 bases; nucleotides outside the gene matches: 0. The CDR3 protein is CASSLGGGETQYF. CDR3 sequence (DNA): TGTGCCAGCAGTTTAGGGGGGGGAGAGACCCAGTACTTC.

The V call is TRBV19, the J call TRBJ1-5; 12 positions match TRBD1. Unmatched junction bases numbered 7, after V lost 7 bases and J lost 3 bases. This CDR3 has 16 residues. CDR1 LNHDA and CDR2 SQIVND come from the germline V gene (reference sequence). The chain's CDR3 is CASNRDRGHLNQPQHF. The CDR3 region has the DNA TGTGCCAGTAACCGGGACAGGGGGCACCTCAATCAGCCCCAGCATTTT.

The chain combines TRBV5-6 with TRBJ2-7, with TRBD1 matching over 11 bases. Trimming cost V 6 bases and J 3 bases; bases outside gene matches: 2. Germline V lookup: CDR1 SGHDT, CDR2 YYEEEE. This CDR3 region has 13 residues. CDR3 coding DNA: TGTGCCAGCAAGGACAGGGGGCTCTACGAGCAGTACTTC. It is translated as CASKDRGLYEQYF. Full variable domain (remainder filled in from reference TRBV5-6 and TRBJ2-7): DAGVTQSPTHLIKTRGQQVTLRCSPKSGHDTVSWYQQALGQGPQFIFQYYEEEERQRGNFPDRFSGHQFPNYSSELNVNALLLGDSALYLCASKDRGLYEQYFGPGTRLTVT.